A single sample is the source of the 17 T cell receptor beta chains below, sequenced in a study of blood T cell repertoires in COVID-19. Sequenced by immunoSEQ multiplex PCR; TCRdb stores in-frame clones only, minus some. Among about 300,000 clones listed, 83% were seen once. Sample: peripheral blood. Source of these receptors: a woman between 45 and 60 years old with acute or convalescent COVID-19.

The J gene is TRBJ2-5, the V gene TRBV15; no clear D gene. The V end was cut by 1 base, the J end by 4 bases, with 7 bases between. The germline CDR1 and CDR2 sequences are LNHNV and YYDKDF (reference sequence). The CDR3 is 13 amino acids. The CDR3 nucleotides are TGTGCCACCAGCAGAGTATTAGCAGAGACCCAGTACTTC. It is translated as CATSRVLAETQYF.

The chain joins TRBV6-5 to TRBJ1-6; 9 bases are shared with TRBD1. V dropped 6 bases and J dropped 11; count of bases not matched to a gene: 11. CDR1 and CDR2 from the germline V gene are MNHEY and SVGAGI. The CDR3 is made up of 15 amino acids. The CDR3 region is CASRLSGQGITPLHF. The CDR3 DNA follows: TGTGCCAGCAGATTATCGGGACAGGGTATTACACCCCTCCACTTT.

DNA of the CDR3: TGTGCCAGCAGCTTACAGGGGGCCTACGAGCAGTACGTC. Residues: CASSLQGAYEQYV. The genes are TRBV11-2 and TRBJ2-7; 7 positions agree with TRBD1. This CDR3 has 13 amino acids. Germline loops: CDR1 SGHAT, CDR2 FQNNGV. With V trimmed by 2 bases and J by 2 bases, 0 bases remained unmatched.

The CDR3 sequence is CASSLSGDHYTF. The CDR3, as DNA: TGTGCCAGCAGCTTGTCAGGGGACCACTACACCTTC. This chain links TRBV7-2 with TRBJ1-2, with D possibly matching TRBD1 (6 bases). This CDR3 region has 12 residues. From germline, CDR1 is SGHTA and CDR2 FQGNSA. Trimming pared 3 bases from V and 10 bases from J, leaving 12 bases between.

The V gene is TRBV10-3, the J gene TRBJ1-6, with a possible D match to TRBD1 (5 bases). Trimming removed 0 bases at V and 5 bases at J, with 8 bases between. CDR1 ENHRY and CDR2 SYGVKD come from the germline V gene. The CDR3 length is 15 residues. For the CDR3, the DNA is TGTGCCATCAGTGAGTCCAGGGATGATAATTCACCCCTCCACTTT. Translating gives CAISESRDDNSPLHF.

In this sample, this clone turned up a few times. J is TRBJ1-2 and V is TRBV19; no firm D call. V was trimmed by 6 bases and J by 8 bases, leaving 13 bases between them. Germline values: CDR1 LNHDA, CDR2 SQIVND (reference sequence). There are 12 residues in the CDR3. CDR3 DNA sequence: TGTGCCAGTAGCACCCAGGCTGGCGGCTACACCTTC. It translates to CASSTQAGGYTF.

The chain has TRBV7-2 and TRBJ1-2, with D uncertain. The germline V and J ends were trimmed by 2 bases and 3 bases, with 10 bases remaining between them. CDR3 size: 14 residues. Germline V gives CDR1 SGHTA, CDR2 FQGNSA. CDR3 nucleotide sequence: TGTGCCAGCAGCTTATGGGAGGACTACTATGGCTACACCTTC. Translating it yields CASSLWEDYYGYTF.

The CDR3, as DNA: TGTGCCAGCAGCTTAGATGCGGGCAAGCGGGTTGTCAATGAGCAGTTCTTC. It yields the protein CASSLDAGKRVVNEQFF. The chain links TRBV11-2 to TRBJ2-1, with TRBD2 as a possible D gene (6 bases). Germline-derived CDR1 and CDR2 are SGHAT and FQNNGV. V was pared by 0 bases and J by 6 bases, with 18 bases between. The CDR3 runs to 17 residues.

This sequence joins TRBV5-5 and TRBJ2-3; TRBD2 aligns across 9 bases. This CDR3 spans 16 amino acids. In germline, CDR1 is SGHKS, CDR2 YYEKEE (reference sequence). V dropped 0 bases and J dropped 1; count of bases not matched to a gene: 3. The CDR3 region has the DNA TGTGCCAGCAGCTTGGCGGTAGCGGGAGGCACAGATACGCAGTATTTT. It codes for CASSLAVAGGTDTQYF.

V and J are TRBV7-9 and TRBJ1-4, with D possibly being TRBD1 (5 bases). The length of the CDR3 is 16 residues. Germline V gives CDR1 SEHNR, CDR2 FQNEAQ (reference sequence). Trimming left V 0 bases short and J 8 bases short, with 16 bases between. The CDR3 DNA follows: TGTGCCAGCAGCTTAGCGCTAACGGGGGGAGGCGAAAAACTGTTTTTT. Translated: CASSLALTGGGEKLFF.

The chain has TRBV7-3 and TRBJ2-5; TRBD2 agrees at 7 bases. J lost 5 bases, V lost 6 bases, and 12 bases had no gene match. The CDR3 has 15 amino acids. Germline values: CDR1 SGHTA, CDR2 FQGTGA. CDR3 sequence reads: CASRGVGAGEETQYF. CDR3 DNA sequence: TGTGCCAGCAGGGGAGTCGGCGCGGGAGAGGAGACCCAGTACTTC.

The V gene is TRBV5-8, the J gene TRBJ1-6; 7 bases agree with TRBD1. The V gene end was trimmed by 5 bases and the J gene end by 8 bases; junction bases not matched to a gene: 16. Germline CDR1 reads SGHTS; CDR2 reads YDEGEE. CDR3 length equals 17 residues. The DNA of the CDR3 is TGTGCCAGCAGTTTCGGGAAGCGACAGGGCCGGGATTCACCCCTCCACTTT. Amino acids: CASSFGKRQGRDSPLHF.

The rearrangement joins TRBV3-1 (or the pseudogene TRBV3-2) to TRBJ2-1, with D perhaps TRBD2 (6 bases). Trimming took 2 bases from V and 5 from J, leaving 19 bases between them. CDR3 length equals 17 residues. CDR1 and CDR2 from the germline V gene are LGHDT and YNNKEL (reference sequence). The CDR3 is CASSQTPGARVHNEQFF. DNA of the CDR3: TGTGCCAGCAGCCAAACGCCGGGAGCCAGGGTCCACAATGAGCAGTTCTTC.

This rearrangement joins TRBV7-2 to TRBJ2-5; TRBD1 is a possible D gene (6 bases). V lost 8 bases and J lost 9, with 16 bases in between. This CDR3 has 12 amino acids. The germline gives CDR1 SGHTA, CDR2 FQGNSA. CDR3 amino acids: CASGQAQGSQYF. The CDR3 DNA is TGTGCCAGCGGCCAGGCCCAGGGGTCCCAGTACTTC.

The V call is TRBV12-2, the J call TRBJ2-4; the table calls TRBD2, which could not be checked here. TRBV12-2 corresponds to a pseudogene. The CDR3 loop spans 19 amino acids. This CDR3 is CASRFRGREGHGAKNIQYF. The CDR3 DNA reads TGTGCAAGTCGCTTCAGGGGGCGGGAGGGTCATGGAGCCAAAAACATTCAGTACTTC.

The genes are TRBV5-1 and TRBJ2-7, with 7 positions matching TRBD1. Germline CDR1 reads SGHRS; CDR2 reads YFSETQ. V gave up 5 bases and J gave up 4 bases; unmatched junction bases: 3. The CDR3 has 12 residues. As DNA, the CDR3 is TGCGCCAGCAGGGTACAGGGGTACGAGCAGTACTTC. This codes for CASRVQGYEQYF.

This clone was seen more than once but under ten times. Other nucleotide sequences in the sample specify the same CDR3. This chain links TRBV7-2 with TRBJ1-2; D not resolved. The CDR3 covers 12 residues. V lost 1 base and J lost 8, with 8 bases in between. CDR1 SGHTA and CDR2 FQGNSA come from the germline V gene. For the CDR3, the DNA is TGTGCCAGCAGCTTAGATTCCAAAGGCTACACCTTC. Its protein product is CASSLDSKGYTF.